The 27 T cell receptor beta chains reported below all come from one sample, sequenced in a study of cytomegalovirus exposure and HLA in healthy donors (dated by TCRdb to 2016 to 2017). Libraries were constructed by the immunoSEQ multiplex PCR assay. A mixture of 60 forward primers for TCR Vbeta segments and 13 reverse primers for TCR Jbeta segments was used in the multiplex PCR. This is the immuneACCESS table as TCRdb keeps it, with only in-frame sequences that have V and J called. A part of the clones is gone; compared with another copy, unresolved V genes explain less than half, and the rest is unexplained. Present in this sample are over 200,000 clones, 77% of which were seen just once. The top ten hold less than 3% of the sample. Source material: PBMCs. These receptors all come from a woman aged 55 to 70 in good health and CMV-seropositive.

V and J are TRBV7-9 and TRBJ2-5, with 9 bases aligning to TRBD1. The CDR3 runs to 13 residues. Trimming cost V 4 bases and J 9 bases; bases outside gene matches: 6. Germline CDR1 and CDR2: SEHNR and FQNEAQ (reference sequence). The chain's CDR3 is CASSSRDRVSQYF. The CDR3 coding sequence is TGTGCCAGCAGCTCCCGGGACAGGGTGTCCCAGTACTTC.

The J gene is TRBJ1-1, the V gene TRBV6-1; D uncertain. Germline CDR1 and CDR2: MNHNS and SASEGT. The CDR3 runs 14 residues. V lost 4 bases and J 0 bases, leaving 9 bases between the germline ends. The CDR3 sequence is CASSGGGMNTEAFF. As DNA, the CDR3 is TGTGCCAGCAGTGGCGGCGGGATGAACACTGAAGCTTTCTTT.

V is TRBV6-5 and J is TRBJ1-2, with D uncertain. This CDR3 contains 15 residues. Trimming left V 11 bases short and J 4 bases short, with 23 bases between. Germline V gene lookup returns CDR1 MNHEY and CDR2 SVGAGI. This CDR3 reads CASTRGPQLPYGYTF. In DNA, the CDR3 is TGTGCCTCTACTAGAGGGCCTCAACTCCCCTATGGCTACACCTTC.

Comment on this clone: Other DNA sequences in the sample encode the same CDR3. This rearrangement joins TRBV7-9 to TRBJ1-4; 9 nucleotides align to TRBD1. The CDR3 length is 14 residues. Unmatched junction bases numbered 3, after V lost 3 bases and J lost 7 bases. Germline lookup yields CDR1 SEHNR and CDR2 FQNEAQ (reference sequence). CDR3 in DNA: TGTGCCAGCAGCTTGGGACAGGGAGGTGAAAAACTGTTTTTT. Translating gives CASSLGQGGEKLFF. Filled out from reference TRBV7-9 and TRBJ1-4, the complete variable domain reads DTGVSQNPRHKITKRGQNVTFRCDPISEHNRLYWYRQTLGQGPEFLTYFQNEAQLEKSRLLSDRFSAERPKGSFSTLEIQRTEQGDSAMYLCASSLGQGGEKLFFGSGTQLSVL.

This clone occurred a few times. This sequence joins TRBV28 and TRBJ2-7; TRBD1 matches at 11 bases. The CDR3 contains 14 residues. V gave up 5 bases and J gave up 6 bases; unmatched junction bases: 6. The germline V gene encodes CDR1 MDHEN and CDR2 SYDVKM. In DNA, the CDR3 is TGTGCCAGCAGTCGTGGACAGGGGGCGGGCGAGCAGTACTTC. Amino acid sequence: CASSRGQGAGEQYF.

CDR3: CSVAGGDSGNTIYF. The CDR3 DNA follows: TGCAGCGTCGCGGGTGGGGATAGTGGAAACACCATATATTTT. The chain has TRBV29-1 and TRBJ1-3; D gene ambiguous. V lost 6 bases and J lost 3, with 15 bases in between. The CDR3 runs to 14 residues. The germline V gene encodes CDR1 SQVTM and CDR2 ANQGSEA.

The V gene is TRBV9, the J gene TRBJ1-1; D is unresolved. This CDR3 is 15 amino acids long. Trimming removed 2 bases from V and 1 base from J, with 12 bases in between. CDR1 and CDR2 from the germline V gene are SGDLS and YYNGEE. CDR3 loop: CASSVRAATNTEAFF. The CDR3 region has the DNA TGTGCCAGCAGCGTGCGCGCGGCAACGAACACTGAAGCTTTCTTT. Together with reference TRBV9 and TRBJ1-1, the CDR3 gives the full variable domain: DSGVTQTPKHLITATGQRVTLRCSPRSGDLSVYWYQQSLDQGLQFLIQYYNGEERAKGNILERFSAQQFPDLHSELNLSSLELGDSALYFCASSVRAATNTEAFFGQGTRLTVV.

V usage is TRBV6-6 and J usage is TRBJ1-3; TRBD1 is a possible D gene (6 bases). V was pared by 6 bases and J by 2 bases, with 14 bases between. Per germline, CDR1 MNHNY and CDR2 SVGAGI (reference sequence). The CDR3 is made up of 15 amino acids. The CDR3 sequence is CASRAGGAAGNTIYF. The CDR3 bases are TGTGCCAGCAGGGCGGGGGGGGCGGCTGGAAACACCATATATTTT.

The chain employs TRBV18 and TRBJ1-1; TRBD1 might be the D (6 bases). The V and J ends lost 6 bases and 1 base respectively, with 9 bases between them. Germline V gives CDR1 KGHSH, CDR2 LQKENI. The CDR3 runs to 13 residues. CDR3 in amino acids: CASSSGQNTEAFF. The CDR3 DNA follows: TGTGCCAGCTCTTCGGGACAGAACACTGAAGCTTTCTTT.

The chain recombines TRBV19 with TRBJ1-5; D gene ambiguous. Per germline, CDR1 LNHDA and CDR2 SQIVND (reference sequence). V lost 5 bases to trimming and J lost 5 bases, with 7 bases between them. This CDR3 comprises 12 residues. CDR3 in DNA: TGTGCCAGTAGTCTCTCAGATCAGCCCCAGCATTTT. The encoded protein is CASSLSDQPQHF.

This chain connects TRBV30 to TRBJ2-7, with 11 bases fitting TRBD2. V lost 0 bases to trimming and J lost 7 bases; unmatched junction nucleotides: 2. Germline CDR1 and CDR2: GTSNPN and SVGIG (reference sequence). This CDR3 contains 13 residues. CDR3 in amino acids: CAWSVTSGGEQYF. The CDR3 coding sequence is TGTGCCTGGAGTGTTACTAGCGGGGGAGAGCAGTACTTC.

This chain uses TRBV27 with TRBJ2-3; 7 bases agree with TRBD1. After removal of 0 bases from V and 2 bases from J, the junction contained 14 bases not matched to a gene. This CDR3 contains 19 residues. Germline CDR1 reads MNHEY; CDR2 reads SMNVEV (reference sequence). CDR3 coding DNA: TGTGCCAGCAGTTTATCGACCCGTGAAACAGGGGAAGACACAGATACGCAGTATTTT. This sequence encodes CASSLSTRETGEDTDTQYF.

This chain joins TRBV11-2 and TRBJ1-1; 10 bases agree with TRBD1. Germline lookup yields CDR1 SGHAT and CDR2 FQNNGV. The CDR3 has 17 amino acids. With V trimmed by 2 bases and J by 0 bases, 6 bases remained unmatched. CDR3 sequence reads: CASSLWGQGILNTEAFF. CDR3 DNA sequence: TGTGCCAGCAGCTTATGGGGACAGGGGATATTGAACACTGAAGCTTTCTTT.

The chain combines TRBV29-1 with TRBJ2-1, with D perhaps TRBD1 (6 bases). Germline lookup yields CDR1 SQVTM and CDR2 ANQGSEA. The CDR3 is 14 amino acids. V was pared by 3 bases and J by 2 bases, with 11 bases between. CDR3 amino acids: CSVDTGPTYNEQFF. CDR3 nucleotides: TGCAGCGTTGATACAGGGCCAACCTACAATGAGCAGTTCTTC.

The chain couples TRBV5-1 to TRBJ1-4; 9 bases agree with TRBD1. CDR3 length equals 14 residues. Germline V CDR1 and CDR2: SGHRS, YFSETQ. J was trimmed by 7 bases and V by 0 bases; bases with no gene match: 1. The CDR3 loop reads CASSLEQGAEKLFF. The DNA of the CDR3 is TGCGCCAGCAGCTTGGAACAGGGGGCTGAAAAACTGTTTTTT.

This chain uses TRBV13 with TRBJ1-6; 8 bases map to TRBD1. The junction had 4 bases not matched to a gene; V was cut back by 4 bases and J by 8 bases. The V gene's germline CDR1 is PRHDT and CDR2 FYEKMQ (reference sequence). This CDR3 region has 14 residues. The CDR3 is CASSYGQGYSPLHF. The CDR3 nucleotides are TGTGCCAGCAGCTACGGACAGGGTTATTCACCCCTCCACTTT. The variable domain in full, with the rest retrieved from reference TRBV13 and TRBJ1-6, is AAGVIQSPRHLIKEKRETATLKCYPIPRHDTVYWYQQGPGQDPQFLISFYEKMQSDKGSIPDRFSAQQFSDYHSELNMSSLELGDSALYFCASSYGQGYSPLHFGNGTRLTVT.

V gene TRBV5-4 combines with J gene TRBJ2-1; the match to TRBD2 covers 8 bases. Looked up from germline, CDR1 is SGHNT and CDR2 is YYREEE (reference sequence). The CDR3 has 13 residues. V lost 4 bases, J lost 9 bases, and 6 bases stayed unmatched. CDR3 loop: CASSRASGPEQFF. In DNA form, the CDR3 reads TGTGCCAGCAGCCGTGCTAGCGGGCCTGAGCAGTTCTTC.

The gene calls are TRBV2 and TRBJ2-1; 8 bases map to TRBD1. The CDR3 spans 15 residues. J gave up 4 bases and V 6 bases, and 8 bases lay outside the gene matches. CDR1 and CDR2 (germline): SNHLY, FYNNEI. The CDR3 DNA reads TGTGCCAGCAGAGCCCGGGACAGGACTTACAATGAGCAGTTCTTC. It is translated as CASRARDRTYNEQFF.

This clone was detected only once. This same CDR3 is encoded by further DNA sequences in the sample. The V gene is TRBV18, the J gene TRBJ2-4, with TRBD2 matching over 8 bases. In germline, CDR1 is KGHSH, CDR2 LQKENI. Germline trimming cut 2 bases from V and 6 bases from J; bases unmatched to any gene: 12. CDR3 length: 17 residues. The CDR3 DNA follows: TGTGCCAGCTCACCATTTCCGGGAGGGAACGAGGGAAACATTCAGTACTTC. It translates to CASSPFPGGNEGNIQYF.

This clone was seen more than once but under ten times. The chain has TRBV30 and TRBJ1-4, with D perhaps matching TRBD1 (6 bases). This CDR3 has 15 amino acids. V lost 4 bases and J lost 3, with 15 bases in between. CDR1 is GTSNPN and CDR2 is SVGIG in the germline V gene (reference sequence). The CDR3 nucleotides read TGTGCCTGGAACCGAAAACAGGGCTCTAATGAAAAACTGTTTTTT. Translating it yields CAWNRKQGSNEKLFF. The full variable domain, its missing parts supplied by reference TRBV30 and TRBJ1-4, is SQTIHQWPATLVQPVGSPLSLECTVEGTSNPNLYWYRQAAGRGLQLLFYSVGIGQISSEVPQNLSASRPQDRQFILSSKKLLLSDSGFYLCAWNRKQGSNEKLFFGSGTQLSVL.

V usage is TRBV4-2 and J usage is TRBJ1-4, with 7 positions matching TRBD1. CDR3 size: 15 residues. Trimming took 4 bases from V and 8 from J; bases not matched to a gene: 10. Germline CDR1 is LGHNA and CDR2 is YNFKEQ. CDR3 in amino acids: CASSPIEGAHEKLFF. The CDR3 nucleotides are TGTGCCAGCAGCCCTATTGAGGGGGCGCACGAAAAACTGTTTTTT.

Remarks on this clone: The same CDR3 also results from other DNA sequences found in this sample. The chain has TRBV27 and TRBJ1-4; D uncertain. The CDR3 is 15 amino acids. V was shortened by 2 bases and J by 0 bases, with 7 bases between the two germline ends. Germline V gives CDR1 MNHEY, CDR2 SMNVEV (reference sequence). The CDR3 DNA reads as TGTGCCAGCAGTTTAAACCTAGCAACTAATGAAAAACTGTTTTTT. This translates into CASSLNLATNEKLFF.

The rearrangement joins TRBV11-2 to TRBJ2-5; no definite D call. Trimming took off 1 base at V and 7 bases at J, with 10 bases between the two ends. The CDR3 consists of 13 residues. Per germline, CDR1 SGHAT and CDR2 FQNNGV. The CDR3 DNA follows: TGTGCCAGCAGCTTAGTGTCCGGCGGGACCCAGTACTTC. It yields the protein CASSLVSGGTQYF.

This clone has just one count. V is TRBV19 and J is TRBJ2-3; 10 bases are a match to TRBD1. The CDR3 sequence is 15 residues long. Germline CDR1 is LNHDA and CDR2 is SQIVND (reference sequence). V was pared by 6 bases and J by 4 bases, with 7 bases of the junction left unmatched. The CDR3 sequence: CASRSGTGAPDTQYF. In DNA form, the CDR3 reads TGTGCCAGTAGATCCGGGACAGGGGCCCCAGATACGCAGTATTTT.

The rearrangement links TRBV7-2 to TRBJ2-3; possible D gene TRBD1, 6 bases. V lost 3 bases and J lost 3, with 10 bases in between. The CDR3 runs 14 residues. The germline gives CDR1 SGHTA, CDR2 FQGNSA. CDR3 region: CASSLDSGTDTQYF. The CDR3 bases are TGTGCCAGCAGCTTGGACAGTGGGACAGATACGCAGTATTTT.

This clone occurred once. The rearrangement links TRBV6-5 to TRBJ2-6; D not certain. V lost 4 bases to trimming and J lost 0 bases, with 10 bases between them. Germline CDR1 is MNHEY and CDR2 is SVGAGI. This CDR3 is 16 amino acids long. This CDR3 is CASSSKESSGANVLTF. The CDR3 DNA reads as TGTGCCAGCAGTTCTAAGGAGAGCTCTGGGGCCAACGTCCTGACTTTC.

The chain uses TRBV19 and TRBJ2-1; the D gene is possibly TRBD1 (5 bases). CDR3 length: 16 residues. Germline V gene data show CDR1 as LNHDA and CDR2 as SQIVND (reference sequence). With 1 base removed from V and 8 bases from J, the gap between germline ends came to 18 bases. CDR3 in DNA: TGTGCCAGTAGTATAGGGATGGGGCAGAAGATCGATGAGCAGTTCTTC. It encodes CASSIGMGQKIDEQFF.